These T cell receptor beta chains were read from a single sample in a study of T cells in Graves' hyperthyroidism and ophthalmopathy. One entry per CDR3 protein results from TCRdb running MiXCR on the multiplex PCR reads. The table shows some 550,000 distinct CDR3 sequences, with around 21% occurring only once. Specimen: blood. These receptors were taken from a man between 18 and 35 years old with Graves' hyperthyroidism. Each CDR3 is given with its conserved first and last residue. A D gene is named only where the DNA matches it firmly. Clone sizes are given selectively: once, few, many, or a class where the clone is expanded.

size,V,D,J,CDR3,DNA
.,TRBV24-1,TRBD1,TRBJ1-1,CATSDSRTGWNTEAFF,TGTGCCACCAGTGATTCCCGGACAGGGTGGAACACTGAAGCTTTCTTT
.,TRBV28,TRBD1,TRBJ2-7,CASSFRGQGPYEQYF,TGTGCCAGCAGTTTCAGGGGACAGGGACCCTACGAGCAGTACTTC
few,TRBV24-1,.,TRBJ2-7,CATSAQGFEQYF,TGTGCCACCAGTGCCCAGGGGTTCGAGCAGTACTTC
many,TRBV20-1,TRBD1,TRBJ2-7,CSARGLTGGDSYEQYF,TGCAGTGCTAGAGGCTTGACAGGGGGCGATTCCTACGAGCAGTACTTC
many,TRBV2,.,TRBJ1-2,CASSDAEANYGYTF,TGTGCCAGCAGTGACGCAGAAGCTAACTATGGCTACACCTTC
few,TRBV28,TRBD2,TRBJ2-2,CASTGGPLTGELFF,TGTGCCAGCACGGGGGGGCCATTAACCGGGGAGCTGTTTTTT
.,TRBV20-1,.,TRBJ1-5,CSARDSQASQPQHF,TGCAGTGCTAGAGATTCACAGGCGAGTCAGCCCCAGCATTTT
.,TRBV11-1,.,TRBJ1-1,CASSSFIGGRWNTEAFF,TGTGCCAGCAGCTCATTTATTGGCGGCCGATGGAACACTGAAGCTTTCTTT
.,TRBV6-1,.,TRBJ2-5,CASSRRQGGLETQYF,TGTGCCAGCAGTCGTCGCCAGGGTGGGTTAGAGACCCAGTACTTC
many,TRBV2,.,TRBJ1-3,CASSEARGPDTIYF,TGTGCCAGCAGTGAAGCGAGGGGCCCGGACACCATATATTTT
many,TRBV27,.,TRBJ2-5,CASSTDVGGSETQYF,TGTGCCAGCAGTACGGATGTGGGGGGATCGGAGACCCAGTACTTC
.,TRBV6-5,.,TRBJ2-2,CASSYGQQIGELFF,TGTGCCAGCAGTTACGGGCAGCAGATAGGGGAGCTGTTTTTT
many,TRBV11-2,.,TRBJ2-7,CASSFDATYEQYF,TGTGCCAGCAGCTTCGACGCAACCTACGAGCAGTACTTC
.,TRBV6-5,.,TRBJ2-5,CASSYERTVQETQYF,TGTGCCAGCAGTTACGAGAGGACAGTCCAAGAGACCCAGTACTTC
.,TRBV6-1,.,TRBJ2-2,CASSTSTGELFF,TGTGCCAGCAGTACATCAACCGGGGAGCTGTTTTTT
many,TRBV15,.,TRBJ1-1,CATSRVWGAGTEAFF,TGTGCCACCAGCAGAGTGTGGGGGGCCGGAACTGAAGCTTTCTTT
.,TRBV24-1,.,TRBJ1-1,CATSDGPDEAFF,TGTGCCACCAGTGATGGACCGGATGAAGCTTTCTTT
many,TRBV12-3/TRBV12-4,.,TRBJ1-2,CASSLSAGEDGYTF,TGTGCCAGCAGTTTATCGGCCGGCGAAGATGGCTACACCTTC
.,TRBV30,.,TRBJ1-5,CAWSVRLQGKTLPNQPQHF,TGTGCCTGGAGTGTACGGCTACAGGGCAAAACCCTCCCTAATCAGCCCCAGCATTTT
few,TRBV5-1,.,TRBJ1-1,CAPEGTEAFF,TGCGCCCCTGAGGGCACTGAAGCTTTCTTT
many,TRBV6-1,.,TRBJ1-2,CASTWFFESRDGYTF,TGTGCCAGCACCTGGTTCTTCGAGTCGAGAGATGGCTACACCTTC
.,TRBV6-2/TRBV6-3,.,TRBJ1-5,CASGPRRGGKRDQPQHF,TGTGCCAGCGGCCCGCGCCGCGGGGGTAAAAGGGATCAGCCCCAGCATTTT
.,TRBV6-1,TRBD1,TRBJ2-7,CASSTYGTGKYEQYF,TGTGCCAGCAGTACCTATGGGACAGGGAAATACGAGCAGTACTTC
once,TRBV7-2,.,TRBJ2-5,CASSLRTGVGGETQYF,TGTGCCAGCAGCTTAAGGACAGGAGTGGGGGGAGAGACCCAGTACTTC
.,TRBV4-1,.,TRBJ2-7,CASSPHFRGRREQYF,TGCGCCAGCAGCCCCCACTTTCGGGGTCGGAGAGAGCAGTACTTC
many,TRBV12-3/TRBV12-4,.,TRBJ1-3,CASTSRGGHGGNTIYF,TGTGCCAGCACCTCAAGGGGAGGCCATGGTGGAAACACCATATATTTT
many,TRBV11-2,TRBD2,TRBJ2-7,CASSPGTRRNEQYF,TGTGCCAGCAGCCCCGGGACTAGAAGAAACGAGCAGTACTTC
.,TRBV28,.,TRBJ2-7,CASSLAATRSSYEQYF,TGTGCCAGCAGTTTAGCGGCCACCAGGAGCTCCTACGAGCAGTACTTC
many,TRBV28,TRBD1,TRBJ2-7,CASSDRGLYEQYF,TGTGCCAGCAGCGACAGGGGACTTTACGAGCAGTACTTC
many,TRBV6-5,TRBD1,TRBJ2-2,CASSYSIQGGSAGELFF,TGTGCCAGCAGTTACTCGATTCAAGGGGGCTCTGCCGGGGAGCTGTTTTTT
many,TRBV12-3/TRBV12-4,TRBD1,TRBJ1-1,CASSLGQGASEAFF,TGTGCCAGCAGTCTGGGACAGGGGGCAAGTGAAGCTTTCTTT
.,TRBV11-2,.,TRBJ2-7,CASSSTSSSYEQYF,TGTGCCAGCAGCTCAACTAGCAGCTCCTACGAGCAGTACTTC
few,TRBV29-1,.,TRBJ2-4,CSVETGALAKNIQYF,TGCAGCGTCGAAACAGGTGCCCTAGCCAAAAACATTCAGTACTTC
.,TRBV12-3/TRBV12-4,.,TRBJ2-5,CASSRARSLGETQYF,TGTGCCAGCAGCCGGGCCCGATCACTGGGAGAGACCCAGTACTTC
many,TRBV10-3,.,TRBJ1-1,CAISSKGFAGNTEAFF,TGTGCCATCAGCTCGAAAGGGTTTGCAGGGAACACTGAAGCTTTCTTT
many,TRBV19,.,TRBJ1-5,CASSINPGRGNQPQHF,TGTGCCAGTAGTATAAACCCAGGGAGGGGAAATCAGCCCCAGCATTTT
many,TRBV11-3,TRBD1,TRBJ2-7,CASSFFRDRGLDEQYF,TGTGCCAGCAGCTTTTTCCGGGACAGGGGCCTGGATGAGCAGTACTTC
many,TRBV7-2,.,TRBJ1-5,CASSPRSGDNQPQHF,TGTGCCAGCAGCCCGCGTTCAGGAGATAATCAGCCCCAGCATTTT
.,TRBV20-1,.,TRBJ2-6,CSARDWGTHLSSGANVLTF,TGCAGTGCTAGAGATTGGGGGACACACCTGAGCTCTGGGGCCAACGTCCTGACTTTC
many,TRBV29-1,.,TRBJ1-2,CSVEVPGGYTF,TGCAGCGTTGAGGTCCCAGGCGGCTACACCTTC
.,TRBV28,.,TRBJ1-1,CASSQQVGDTEAFF,TGTGCCAGCAGCCAGCAGGTAGGCGACACTGAAGCTTTCTTT
many,TRBV27,.,TRBJ2-7,CASSPGISYEQYF,TGTGCCAGCAGCCCCGGGATTTCCTACGAGCAGTACTTC
many,TRBV14,TRBD2,TRBJ2-5,CASSQLAGAGYQETQYF,TGTGCCAGCAGCCAACTAGCGGGGGCCGGGTACCAAGAGACCCAGTACTTC
many,TRBV6-1,TRBD1,TRBJ2-7,CASRIRTGRTYEQYF,TGTGCCAGCAGGATAAGGACAGGGAGAACCTACGAGCAGTACTTC
many,TRBV12-3/TRBV12-4,.,TRBJ2-7,CASSSGQSEQYF,TGTGCCAGCAGTTCCGGACAGTCCGAGCAGTACTTC
many,TRBV6-1,.,TRBJ2-5,CASSEITGTETQYF,TGTGCCAGCAGTGAAATAACGGGGACCGAGACCCAGTACTTC
many,TRBV7-8,TRBD1,TRBJ2-5,CASSGPGGTRQETQYF,TGTGCCAGCAGCGGACCAGGGGGAACCCGCCAAGAGACCCAGTACTTC
many,TRBV27,.,TRBJ2-2,CASSLSWTNTGELFF,TGTGCCAGCAGTTTATCCTGGACTAACACCGGGGAGCTGTTTTTT
many,TRBV27,.,TRBJ1-1,CASQETVNTEAFF,TGTGCCAGCCAAGAGACAGTGAACACTGAAGCTTTCTTT
many,TRBV28,.,TRBJ1-1,CASSPRGATEAFF,TGTGCCAGCAGTCCTCGGGGTGCCACTGAAGCTTTCTTT
few,TRBV7-6,.,TRBJ2-7,CASSAAGPTYEQYF,TGTGCCAGCAGCGCGGCGGGCCCGACCTACGAGCAGTACTTC
many,TRBV7-8,.,TRBJ1-1,CASSLGGDREAFF,TGTGCCAGCAGCTTAGGAGGCGACAGAGAAGCTTTCTTT